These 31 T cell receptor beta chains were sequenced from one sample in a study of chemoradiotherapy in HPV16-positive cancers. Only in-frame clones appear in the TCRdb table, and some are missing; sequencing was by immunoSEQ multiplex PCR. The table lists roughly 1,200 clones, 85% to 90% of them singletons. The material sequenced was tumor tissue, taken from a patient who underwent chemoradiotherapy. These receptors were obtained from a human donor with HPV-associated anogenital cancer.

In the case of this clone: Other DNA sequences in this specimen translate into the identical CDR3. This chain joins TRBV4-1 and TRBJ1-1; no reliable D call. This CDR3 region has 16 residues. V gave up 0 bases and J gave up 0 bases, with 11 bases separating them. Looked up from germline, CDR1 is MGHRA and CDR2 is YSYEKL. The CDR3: CASSQDSGTLNTEAFF. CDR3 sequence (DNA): TGCGCCAGCAGCCAAGATTCAGGAACCTTGAACACTGAAGCTTTCTTT.

Here the CDR3 reads CASSPGTGDCEQFF. CDR3 bases: TGTGCCAGCTCACCCGGGACAGGGGACTGTGAGCAGTTCTTC. This sequence joins TRBV18 and TRBJ2-1; 10 bases align to TRBD1. V trimming: 3 bases; J trimming: 9 bases; junction bases outside the gene matches: 5. Germline CDR1 KGHSH, CDR2 LQKENI. The CDR3 contains 14 residues.

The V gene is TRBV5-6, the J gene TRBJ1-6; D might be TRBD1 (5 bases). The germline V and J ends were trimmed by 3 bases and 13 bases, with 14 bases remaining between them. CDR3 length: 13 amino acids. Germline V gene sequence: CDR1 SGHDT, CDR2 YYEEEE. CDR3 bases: TGTGCCAGCAGCTCCGGCTGGGGGAACCCCCTCCACTTT. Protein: CASSSGWGNPLHF.

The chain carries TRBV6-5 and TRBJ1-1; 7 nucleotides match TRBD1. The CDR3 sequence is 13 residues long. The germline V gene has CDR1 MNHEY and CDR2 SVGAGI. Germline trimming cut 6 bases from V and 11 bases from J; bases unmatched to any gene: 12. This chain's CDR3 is CASRATGSLEAFF. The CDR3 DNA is TGTGCCAGCAGAGCGACAGGGTCTTTGGAGGCTTTCTTT.

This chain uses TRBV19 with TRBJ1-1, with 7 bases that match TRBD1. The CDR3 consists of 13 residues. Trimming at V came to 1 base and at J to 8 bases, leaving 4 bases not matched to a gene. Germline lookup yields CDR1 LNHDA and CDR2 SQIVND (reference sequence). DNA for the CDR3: TGTGCCAGTAGTATAGGTAACAGGGGAGAAGCTTTCTTT. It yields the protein CASSIGNRGEAFF.

The CDR3 region is CASSDSPESGELFF. DNA of the CDR3: TGTGCCAGCAGTGACTCACCGGAATCCGGGGAGCTGTTTTTT. This chain uses TRBV6-4 with TRBJ2-2, with no clear D. Germline lookup yields CDR1 MRHNA and CDR2 SNTAGT. The CDR3 runs to 14 residues. V lost 0 bases and J 6 bases, leaving 8 bases between the germline ends.

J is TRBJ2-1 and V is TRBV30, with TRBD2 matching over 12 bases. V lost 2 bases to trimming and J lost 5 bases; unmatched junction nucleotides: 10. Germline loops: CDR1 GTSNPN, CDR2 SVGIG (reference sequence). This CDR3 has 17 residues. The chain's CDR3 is CAWSTRLAGEKDNEQFF. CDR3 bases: TGTGCCTGGAGTACCCGACTAGCGGGAGAGAAAGACAATGAGCAGTTCTTC. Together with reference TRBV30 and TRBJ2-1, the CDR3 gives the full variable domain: SQTIHQWPATLVQPVGSPLSLECTVEGTSNPNLYWYRQAAGRGLQLLFYSVGIGQISSEVPQNLSASRPQDRQFILSSKKLLLSDSGFYLCAWSTRLAGEKDNEQFFGPGTRLTVL.

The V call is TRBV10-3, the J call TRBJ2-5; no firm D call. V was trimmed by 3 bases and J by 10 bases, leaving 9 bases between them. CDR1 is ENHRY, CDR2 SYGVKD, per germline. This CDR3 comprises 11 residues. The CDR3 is CAISEGRFQYF. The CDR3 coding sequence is TGTGCCATCAGTGAAGGACGATTCCAGTACTTC.

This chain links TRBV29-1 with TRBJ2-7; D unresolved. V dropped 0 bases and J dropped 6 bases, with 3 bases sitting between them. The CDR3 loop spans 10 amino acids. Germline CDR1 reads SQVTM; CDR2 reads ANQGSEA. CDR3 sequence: CSVEDSEQYF. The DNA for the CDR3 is TGCAGCGTTGAAGACAGCGAGCAGTACTTC.

The CDR3, as DNA: TGTGCCACCAAGACAGCGACAAACACCGGGGAGCTGTTTTTT. This sequence encodes CATKTATNTGELFF. The V call is TRBV6-1, the J call TRBJ2-2, with a weak D call TRBD1 (5 bases). CDR3 length equals 14 residues. CDR1 and CDR2 (germline): MNHNS, SASEGT. Trimming stripped 10 bases from V and 2 bases from J, with 14 bases between.

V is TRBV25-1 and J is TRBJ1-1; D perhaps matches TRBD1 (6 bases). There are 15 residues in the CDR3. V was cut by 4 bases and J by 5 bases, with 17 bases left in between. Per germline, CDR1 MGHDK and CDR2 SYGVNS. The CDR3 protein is CASSGHGTRETEAFF. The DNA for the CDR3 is TGTGCCAGCAGTGGCCACGGGACACGTGAGACTGAAGCTTTCTTT.

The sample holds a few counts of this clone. CDR3 residues: CASTEGTGESNEQFF. As DNA, the CDR3 is TGTGCCAGTACCGAGGGGACAGGGGAGAGCAATGAGCAGTTCTTC. V and J are TRBV19 and TRBJ2-1; 10 nucleotides agree with TRBD1. V gave up 7 bases and J gave up 6 bases; unmatched junction bases: 9. In germline, CDR1 is LNHDA, CDR2 SQIVND (reference sequence). CDR3 length equals 15 residues.

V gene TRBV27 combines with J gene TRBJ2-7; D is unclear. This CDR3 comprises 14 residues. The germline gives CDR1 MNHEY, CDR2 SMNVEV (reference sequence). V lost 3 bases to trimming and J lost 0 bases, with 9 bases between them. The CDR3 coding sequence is TGTGCCAGCAGTTTTACGGCCAGCTCCTACGAGCAGTACTTC. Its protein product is CASSFTASSYEQYF.

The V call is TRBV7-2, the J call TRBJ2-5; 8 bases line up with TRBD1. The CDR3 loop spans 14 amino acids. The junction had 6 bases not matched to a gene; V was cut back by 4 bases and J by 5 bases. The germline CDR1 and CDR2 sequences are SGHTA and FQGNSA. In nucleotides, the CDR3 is TGTGCCAGCAGCTGGACAGGGAGCGGGGAGACCCAGTACTTC. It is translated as CASSWTGSGETQYF.

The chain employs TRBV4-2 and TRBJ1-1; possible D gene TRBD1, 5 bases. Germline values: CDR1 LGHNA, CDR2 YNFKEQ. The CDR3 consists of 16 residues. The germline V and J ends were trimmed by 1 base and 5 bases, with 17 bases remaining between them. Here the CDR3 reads CASSQGAGLGETEAFF. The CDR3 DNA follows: TGTGCCAGCAGCCAAGGAGCTGGTCTGGGGGAGACTGAAGCTTTCTTT.

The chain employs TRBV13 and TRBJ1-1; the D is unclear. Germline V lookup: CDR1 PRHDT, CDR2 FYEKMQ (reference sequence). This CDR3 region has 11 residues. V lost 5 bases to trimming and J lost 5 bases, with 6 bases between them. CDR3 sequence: CASSQDTEAFF. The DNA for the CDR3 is TGTGCCAGCAGCCAGGATACTGAAGCTTTCTTT.

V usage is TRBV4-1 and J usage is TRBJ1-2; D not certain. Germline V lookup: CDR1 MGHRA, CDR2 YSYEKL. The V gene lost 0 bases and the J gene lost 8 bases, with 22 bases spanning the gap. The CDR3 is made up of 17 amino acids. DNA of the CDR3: TGCGCCAGCAGCCAAGACGTAGAGTGGGCGTCGTTCGGGGGCTACACCTTC. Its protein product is CASSQDVEWASFGGYTF.

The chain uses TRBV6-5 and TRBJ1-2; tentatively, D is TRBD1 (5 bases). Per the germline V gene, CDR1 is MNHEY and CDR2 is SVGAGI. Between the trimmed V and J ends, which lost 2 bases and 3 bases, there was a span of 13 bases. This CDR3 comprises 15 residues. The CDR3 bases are TGTGCCAGCAGTTACCGCTATCGGGGGGACTATGGCTACACCTTC. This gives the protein CASSYRYRGDYGYTF.

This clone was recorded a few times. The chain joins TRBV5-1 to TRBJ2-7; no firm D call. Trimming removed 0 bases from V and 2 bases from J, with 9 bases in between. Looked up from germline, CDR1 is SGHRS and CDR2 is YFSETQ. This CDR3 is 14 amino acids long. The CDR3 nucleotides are TGCGCCAGCAGCTTGGCAGGATGGACCTACGAGCAGTACTTC. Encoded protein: CASSLAGWTYEQYF.

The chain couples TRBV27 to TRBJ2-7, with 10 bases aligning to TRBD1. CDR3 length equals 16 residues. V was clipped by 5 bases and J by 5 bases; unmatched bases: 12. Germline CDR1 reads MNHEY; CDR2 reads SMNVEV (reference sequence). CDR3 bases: TGTGCCAGCAGTGAGACCCTCGGGACAGGGGATAACGAGCAGTACTTC. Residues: CASSETLGTGDNEQYF.

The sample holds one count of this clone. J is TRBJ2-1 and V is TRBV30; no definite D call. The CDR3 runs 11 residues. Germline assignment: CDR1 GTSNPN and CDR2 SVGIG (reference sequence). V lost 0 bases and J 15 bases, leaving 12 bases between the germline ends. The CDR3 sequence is CAWSVGRSPFF. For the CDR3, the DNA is TGTGCCTGGAGTGTAGGCCGTTCCCCGTTCTTC.

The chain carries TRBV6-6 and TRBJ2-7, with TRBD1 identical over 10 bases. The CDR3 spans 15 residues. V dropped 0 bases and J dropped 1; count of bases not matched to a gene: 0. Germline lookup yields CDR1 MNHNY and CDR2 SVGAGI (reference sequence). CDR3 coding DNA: TGTGCCAGCAGTTACTCGGGACAGGGGTCCTACGAGCAGTACTTC. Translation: CASSYSGQGSYEQYF.

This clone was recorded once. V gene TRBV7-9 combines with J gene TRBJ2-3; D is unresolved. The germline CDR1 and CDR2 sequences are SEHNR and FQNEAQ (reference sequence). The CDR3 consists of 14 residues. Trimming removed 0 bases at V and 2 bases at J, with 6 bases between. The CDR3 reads CASSLAQATDTQYF. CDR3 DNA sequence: TGTGCCAGCAGCTTAGCGCAGGCCACAGATACGCAGTATTTT. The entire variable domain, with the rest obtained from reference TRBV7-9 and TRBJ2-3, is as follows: DTGVSQNPRHKITKRGQNVTFRCDPISEHNRLYWYRQTLGQGPEFLTYFQNEAQLEKSRLLSDRFSAERPKGSFSTLEIQRTEQGDSAMYLCASSLAQATDTQYFGPGTRLTVL.

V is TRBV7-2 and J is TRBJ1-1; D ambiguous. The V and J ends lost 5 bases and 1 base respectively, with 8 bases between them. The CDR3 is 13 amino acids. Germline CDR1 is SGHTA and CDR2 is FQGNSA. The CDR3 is CASSLGRNTEAFF. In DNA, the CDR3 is TGTGCCAGCAGCCTCGGACGGAACACTGAAGCTTTCTTT. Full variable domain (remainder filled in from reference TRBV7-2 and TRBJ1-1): GAGVSQSPSNKVTEKGKDVELRCDPISGHTALYWYRQSLGQGLEFLIYFQGNSAPDKSGLPSDRFSAERTGGSVSTLTIQRTQQEDSAVYLCASSLGRNTEAFFGQGTRLTVV.

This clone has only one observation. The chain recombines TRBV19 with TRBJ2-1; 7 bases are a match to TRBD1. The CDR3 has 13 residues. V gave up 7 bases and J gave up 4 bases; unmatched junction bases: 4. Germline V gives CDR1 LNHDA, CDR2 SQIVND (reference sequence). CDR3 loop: CASTGTEYNEQFF. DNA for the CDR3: TGTGCCAGTACCGGGACAGAATACAATGAGCAGTTCTTC.

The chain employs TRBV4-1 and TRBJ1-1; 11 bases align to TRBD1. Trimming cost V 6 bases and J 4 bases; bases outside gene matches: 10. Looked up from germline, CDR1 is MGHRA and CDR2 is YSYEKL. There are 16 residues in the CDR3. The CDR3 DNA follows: TGCGCCAGCAGTCAAACGGACAGGGGGCGGAGCACTGAAGCTTTCTTT. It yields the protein CASSQTDRGRSTEAFF.

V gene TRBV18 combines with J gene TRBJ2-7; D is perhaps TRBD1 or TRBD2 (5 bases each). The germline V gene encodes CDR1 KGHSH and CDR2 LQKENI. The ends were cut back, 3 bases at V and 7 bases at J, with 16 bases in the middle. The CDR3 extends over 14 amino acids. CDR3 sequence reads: CASSPGRRAMEQYF. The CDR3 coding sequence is TGTGCCAGCTCACCGGGACGCCGAGCTATGGAGCAGTACTTC.

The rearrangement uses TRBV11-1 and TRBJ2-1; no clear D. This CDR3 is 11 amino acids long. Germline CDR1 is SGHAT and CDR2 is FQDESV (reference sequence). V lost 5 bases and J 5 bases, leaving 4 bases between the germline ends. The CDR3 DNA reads TGTGCCAGCAGCCTTCACAATGAGCAGTTCTTC. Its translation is CASSLHNEQFF.

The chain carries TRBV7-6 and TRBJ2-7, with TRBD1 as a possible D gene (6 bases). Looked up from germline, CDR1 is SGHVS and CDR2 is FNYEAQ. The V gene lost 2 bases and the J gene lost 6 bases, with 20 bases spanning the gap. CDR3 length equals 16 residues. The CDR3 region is CASSLLPGQIPPEQYF. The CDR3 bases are TGTGCCAGCAGCTTACTCCCAGGACAGATACCTCCCGAGCAGTACTTC.

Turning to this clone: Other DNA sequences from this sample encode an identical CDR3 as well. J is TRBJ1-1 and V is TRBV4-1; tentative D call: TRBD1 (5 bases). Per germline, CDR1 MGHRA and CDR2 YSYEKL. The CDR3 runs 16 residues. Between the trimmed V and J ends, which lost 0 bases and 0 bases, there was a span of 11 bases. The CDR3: CASSQDSGTLNTEAFF. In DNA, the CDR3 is TGCGCCAGCAGCCAAGATTCAGGGACCTTGAACACTGAAGCTTTCTTT.

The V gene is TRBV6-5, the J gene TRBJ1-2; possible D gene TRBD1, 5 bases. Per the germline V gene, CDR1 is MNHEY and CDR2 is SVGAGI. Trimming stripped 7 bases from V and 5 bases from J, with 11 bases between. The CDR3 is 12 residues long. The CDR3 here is CASKTGEYGYTF. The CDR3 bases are TGTGCCAGCAAAACGGGGGAGTATGGCTACACCTTC.